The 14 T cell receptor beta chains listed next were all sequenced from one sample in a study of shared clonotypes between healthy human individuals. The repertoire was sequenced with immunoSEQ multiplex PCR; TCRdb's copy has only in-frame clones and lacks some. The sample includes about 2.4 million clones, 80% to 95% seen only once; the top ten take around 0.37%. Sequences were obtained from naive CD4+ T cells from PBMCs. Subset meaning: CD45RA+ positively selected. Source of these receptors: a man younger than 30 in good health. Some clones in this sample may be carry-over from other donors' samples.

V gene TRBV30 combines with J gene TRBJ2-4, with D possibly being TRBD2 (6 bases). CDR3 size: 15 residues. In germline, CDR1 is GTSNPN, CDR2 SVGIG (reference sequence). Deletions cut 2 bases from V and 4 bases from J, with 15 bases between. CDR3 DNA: TGTGCCTGGAGTTTGGGGGGTCAGGGAAAAAACATTCAGTACTTC. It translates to CAWSLGGQGKNIQYF.

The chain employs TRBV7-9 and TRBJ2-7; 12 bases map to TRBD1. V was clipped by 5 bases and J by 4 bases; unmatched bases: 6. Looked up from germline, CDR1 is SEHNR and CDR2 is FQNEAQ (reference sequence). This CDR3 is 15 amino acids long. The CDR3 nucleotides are TGTGCCAGCAGCCCACCGGGACAGGGGGCGTACGAGCAGTACTTC. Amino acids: CASSPPGQGAYEQYF. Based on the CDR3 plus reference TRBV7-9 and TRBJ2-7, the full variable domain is DTGVSQNPRHKITKRGQNVTFRCDPISEHNRLYWYRQTLGQGPEFLTYFQNEAQLEKSRLLSDRFSAERPKGSFSTLEIQRTEQGDSAMYLCASSPPGQGAYEQYFGPGTRLTVT.

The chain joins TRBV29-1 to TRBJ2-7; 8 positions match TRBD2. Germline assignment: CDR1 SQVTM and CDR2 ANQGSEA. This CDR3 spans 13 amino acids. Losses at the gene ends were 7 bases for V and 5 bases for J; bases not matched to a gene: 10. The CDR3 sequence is CSGGTRGINEQYF. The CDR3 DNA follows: TGCAGCGGTGGGACTAGGGGGATTAACGAGCAGTACTTC.

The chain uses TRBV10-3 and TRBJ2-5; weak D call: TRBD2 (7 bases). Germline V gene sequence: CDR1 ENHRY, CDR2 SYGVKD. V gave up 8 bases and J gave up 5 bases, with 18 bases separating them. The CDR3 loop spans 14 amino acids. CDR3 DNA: TGTGCCATCTTTTCGGGGGGCCTGGGGGAGACCCAGTACTTC. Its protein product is CAIFSGGLGETQYF.

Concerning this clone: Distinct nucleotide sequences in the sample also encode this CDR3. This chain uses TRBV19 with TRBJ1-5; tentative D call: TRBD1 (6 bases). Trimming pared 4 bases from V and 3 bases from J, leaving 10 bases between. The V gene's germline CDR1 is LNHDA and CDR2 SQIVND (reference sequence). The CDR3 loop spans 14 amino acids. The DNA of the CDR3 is TGTGCCAGTAGTACCACAGGGTCCAATCAGCCCCAGCATTTT. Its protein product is CASSTTGSNQPQHF.

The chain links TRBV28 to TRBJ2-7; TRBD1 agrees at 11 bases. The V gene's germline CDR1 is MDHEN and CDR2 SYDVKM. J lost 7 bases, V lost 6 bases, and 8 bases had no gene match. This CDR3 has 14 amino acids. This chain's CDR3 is CASRGTGGFGEQYF. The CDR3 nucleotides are TGTGCCAGCAGGGGGACAGGGGGGTTCGGGGAGCAGTACTTC.

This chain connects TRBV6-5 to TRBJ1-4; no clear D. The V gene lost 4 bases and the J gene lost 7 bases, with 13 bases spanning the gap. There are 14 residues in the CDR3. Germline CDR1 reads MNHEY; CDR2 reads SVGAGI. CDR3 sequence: CASSSRRVGEKLFF. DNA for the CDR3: TGTGCCAGCAGTTCGAGGCGGGTGGGTGAAAAACTGTTTTTT.

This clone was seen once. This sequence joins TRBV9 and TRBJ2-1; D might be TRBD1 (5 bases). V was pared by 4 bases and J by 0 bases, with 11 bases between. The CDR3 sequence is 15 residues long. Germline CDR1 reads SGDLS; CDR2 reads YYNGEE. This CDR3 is CASSMDIRSYNEQFF. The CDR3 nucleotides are TGTGCCAGCAGCATGGACATTCGCTCCTACAATGAGCAGTTCTTC.

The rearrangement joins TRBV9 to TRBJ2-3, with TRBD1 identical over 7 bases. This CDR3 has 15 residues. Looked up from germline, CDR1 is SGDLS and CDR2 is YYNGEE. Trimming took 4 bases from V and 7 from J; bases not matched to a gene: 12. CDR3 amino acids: CASSPNRGSSYTQYF. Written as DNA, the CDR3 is TGTGCCAGCAGCCCTAACAGGGGCTCCTCGTATACGCAGTATTTT.

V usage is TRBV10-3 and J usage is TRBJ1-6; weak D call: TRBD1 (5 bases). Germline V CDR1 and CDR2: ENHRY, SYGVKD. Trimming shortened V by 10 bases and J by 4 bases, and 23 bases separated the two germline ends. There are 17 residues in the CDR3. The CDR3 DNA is TGTGCCAGCGGATCCCGGGACGAGGGATCGTATAATTCACCCCTCCACTTT. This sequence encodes CASGSRDEGSYNSPLHF.

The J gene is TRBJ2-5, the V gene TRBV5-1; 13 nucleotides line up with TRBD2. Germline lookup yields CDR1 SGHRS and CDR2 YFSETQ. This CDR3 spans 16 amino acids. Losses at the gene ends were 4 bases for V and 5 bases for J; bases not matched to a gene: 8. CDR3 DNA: TGCGCCAGCAGCGGAACTAGCGGGAGGGCCGGGGAGACCCAGTACTTC. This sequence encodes CASSGTSGRAGETQYF. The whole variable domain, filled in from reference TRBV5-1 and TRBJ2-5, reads KAGVTQTPRYLIKTRGQQVTLSCSPISGHRSVSWYQQTPGQGLQFLFEYFSETQRNKGNFPGRFSGRQFSNSRSEMNVSTLELGDSALYLCASSGTSGRAGETQYFGPGTRLLVL.

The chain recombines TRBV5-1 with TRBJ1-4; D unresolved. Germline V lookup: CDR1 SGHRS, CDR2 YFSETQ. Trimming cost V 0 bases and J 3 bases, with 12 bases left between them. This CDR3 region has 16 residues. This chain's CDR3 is CASSLVSPVANEKLFF. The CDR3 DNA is TGCGCCAGCAGCTTGGTATCGCCCGTGGCTAATGAAAAACTGTTTTTT.

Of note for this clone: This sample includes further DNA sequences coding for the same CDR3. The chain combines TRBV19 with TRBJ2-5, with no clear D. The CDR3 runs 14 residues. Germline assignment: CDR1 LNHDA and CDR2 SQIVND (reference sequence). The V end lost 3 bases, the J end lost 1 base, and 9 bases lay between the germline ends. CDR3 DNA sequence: TGTGCCAGTAGTATTTTGGGCGGCCAAGAGACCCAGTACTTC. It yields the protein CASSILGGQETQYF.

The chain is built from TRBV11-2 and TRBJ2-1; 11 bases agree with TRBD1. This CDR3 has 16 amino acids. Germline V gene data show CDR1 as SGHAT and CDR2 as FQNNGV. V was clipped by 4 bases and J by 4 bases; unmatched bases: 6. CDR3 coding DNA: TGTGCCAGCAGCTATCCCGGGACAGGGGGTTACAATGAGCAGTTCTTC. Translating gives CASSYPGTGGYNEQFF.